This T cell receptor (beta chain) appears in the sequencing data of a study of spatial heterogeneity in lung cancer. This clonotype was counted ten times or more. From germline, CDR1 is SQVTM and CDR2 ANQGSEA. The J segment lost 2 bases and the V segment lost 6 bases, leaving 10 bases of the junction unmatched. This CDR3 spans 15 amino acids. Documented time point: blood at routine non-recurrence follow-up after resection. Every TCR cDNA molecule bore its own unique molecular identifier. TCRdb re-called the 5' RACE reads with MiXCR, one entry per CDR3 protein. The sample lists about 70,000 distinct CDR3 sequences, around 9.3% occurring once.

This receptor was taken from a female donor with early-stage non-small cell lung cancer. The gene calls are TRBV29-1 and TRBJ1-2; 9 positions match TRBD1. Sequencing used PBMCs, obtained at follow-up. As DNA, the CDR3 is TGCAGCGTCGCCGGGACAGGGACTACGAACTATGGCTACACCTTC. Amino acids: CSVAGTGTTNYGYTF.